This record concerns one TCR beta chain sequence. Original methodology: Reference gene primer amplification gave estimated nucleated cell counts. Produced via immunoSEQ multiplex PCR; TCRdb's table is partial and in-frame only. V, J and clone size derive from that table, while D and trimming were established from the DNA sequence. The repertoire includes 340,000 or so clones, about 86% of them detected once, and around 4.4% sits in the top ten. This CDR3 is 13 amino acids long. The ends were cut back, 8 bases at V and 0 bases at J, with 10 bases in the middle. Germline V lookup: CDR1 KGHSH, CDR2 LQKENI. This sample was included in a study of blood T cell repertoires in COVID-19.

The gene calls are TRBV18 and TRBJ1-1; the D gene is possibly TRBD1 (5 bases). Sequenced material: PBMCs or T cells enriched from blood (not recorded which). This TCR was sampled from a woman in her thirties or forties with acute COVID-19. The CDR3 DNA sequence: TGTGCCAGCACGACAGATTTGAACACTGAAGCTTTCTTT. Protein sequence: CASTTDLNTEAFF.